This T cell receptor beta chain was sequenced in a study of blood T cell repertoires in COVID-19. Across the whole study: Nucleic acid was either cDNA or gDNA, and it came from T cells, B-cell-depleted T cells, or PBMCs.

CDR3 length: 17 residues. The V and J ends lost 4 bases and 4 bases, in that order; junction bases with no gene match: 10. Germline loops: CDR1 KGHSH, CDR2 LQKENI. TCRdb's table, derived via immunoSEQ multiplex PCR, lists solely in-frame clones and lacks some. The sample has 250,000 or so clones, roughly 83% seen once. The sequenced sample consisted of peripheral blood. J is TRBJ2-2 and V is TRBV18; 9 positions match TRBD1. This clonotype was obtained from a man older than 75 with acute or convalescent COVID-19. The CDR3 here is CASSLRPGQGSTGELFF. The DNA of the CDR3 is TGTGCCAGCTCACTCAGACCGGGACAGGGTAGCACCGGGGAGCTGTTTTTT.